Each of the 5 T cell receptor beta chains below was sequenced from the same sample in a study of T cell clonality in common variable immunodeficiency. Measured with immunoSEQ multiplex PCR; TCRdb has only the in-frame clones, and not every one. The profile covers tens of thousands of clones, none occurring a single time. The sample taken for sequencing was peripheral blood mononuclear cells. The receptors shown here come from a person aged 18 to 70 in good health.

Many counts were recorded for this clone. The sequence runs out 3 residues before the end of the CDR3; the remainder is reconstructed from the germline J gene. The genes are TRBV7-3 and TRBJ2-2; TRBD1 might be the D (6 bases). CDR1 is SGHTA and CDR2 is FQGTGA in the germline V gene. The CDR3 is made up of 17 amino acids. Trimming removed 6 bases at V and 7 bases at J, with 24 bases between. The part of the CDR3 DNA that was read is TGTGCCAGCAGGGTGGTGGGTGGGGGCGTTATTAACGGGGAG. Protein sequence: CASRVVGGGVINGE. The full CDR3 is CASRVVGGGVINGELFF.

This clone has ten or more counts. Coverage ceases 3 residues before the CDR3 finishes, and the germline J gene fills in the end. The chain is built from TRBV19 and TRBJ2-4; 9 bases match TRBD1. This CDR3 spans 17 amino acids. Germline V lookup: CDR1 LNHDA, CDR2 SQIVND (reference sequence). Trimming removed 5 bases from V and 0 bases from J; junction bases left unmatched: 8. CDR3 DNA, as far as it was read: TGTGCCAGTAGTCCGGGGACAGGGAGTGCAGCCAAAAACATT. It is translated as CASSPGTGSAAKNI. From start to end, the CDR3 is CASSPGTGSAAKNIQYF.

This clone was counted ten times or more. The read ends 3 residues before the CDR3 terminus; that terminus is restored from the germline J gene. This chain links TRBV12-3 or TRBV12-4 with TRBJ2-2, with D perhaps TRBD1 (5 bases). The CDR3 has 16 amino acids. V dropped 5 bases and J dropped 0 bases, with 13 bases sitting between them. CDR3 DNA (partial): TGTGCCAGCAGTCCAAGACAGCCTGCGAACACCGGGGAG. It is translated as CASSPRQPANTGE. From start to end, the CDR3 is CASSPRQPANTGELFF.

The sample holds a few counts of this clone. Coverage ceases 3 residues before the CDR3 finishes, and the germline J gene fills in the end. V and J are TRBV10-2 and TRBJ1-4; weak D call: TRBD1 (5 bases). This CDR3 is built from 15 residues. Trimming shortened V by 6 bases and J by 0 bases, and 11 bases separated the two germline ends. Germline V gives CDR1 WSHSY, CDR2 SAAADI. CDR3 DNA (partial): TGCGCCAGCAGGTCAGGGTTTGCAACTAATGAAAAA. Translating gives CASRSGFATNEK. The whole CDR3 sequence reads CASRSGFATNEKLFF.

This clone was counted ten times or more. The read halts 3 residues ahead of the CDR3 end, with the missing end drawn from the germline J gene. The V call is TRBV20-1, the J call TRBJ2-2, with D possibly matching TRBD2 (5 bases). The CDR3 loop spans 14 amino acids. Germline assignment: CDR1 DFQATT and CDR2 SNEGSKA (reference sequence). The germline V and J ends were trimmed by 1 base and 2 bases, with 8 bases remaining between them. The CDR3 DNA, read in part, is TGCAGTGCTAGAGGGACTTCTAACACCGGGGAG. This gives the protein CSARGTSNTGE. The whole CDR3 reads CSARGTSNTGELFF.